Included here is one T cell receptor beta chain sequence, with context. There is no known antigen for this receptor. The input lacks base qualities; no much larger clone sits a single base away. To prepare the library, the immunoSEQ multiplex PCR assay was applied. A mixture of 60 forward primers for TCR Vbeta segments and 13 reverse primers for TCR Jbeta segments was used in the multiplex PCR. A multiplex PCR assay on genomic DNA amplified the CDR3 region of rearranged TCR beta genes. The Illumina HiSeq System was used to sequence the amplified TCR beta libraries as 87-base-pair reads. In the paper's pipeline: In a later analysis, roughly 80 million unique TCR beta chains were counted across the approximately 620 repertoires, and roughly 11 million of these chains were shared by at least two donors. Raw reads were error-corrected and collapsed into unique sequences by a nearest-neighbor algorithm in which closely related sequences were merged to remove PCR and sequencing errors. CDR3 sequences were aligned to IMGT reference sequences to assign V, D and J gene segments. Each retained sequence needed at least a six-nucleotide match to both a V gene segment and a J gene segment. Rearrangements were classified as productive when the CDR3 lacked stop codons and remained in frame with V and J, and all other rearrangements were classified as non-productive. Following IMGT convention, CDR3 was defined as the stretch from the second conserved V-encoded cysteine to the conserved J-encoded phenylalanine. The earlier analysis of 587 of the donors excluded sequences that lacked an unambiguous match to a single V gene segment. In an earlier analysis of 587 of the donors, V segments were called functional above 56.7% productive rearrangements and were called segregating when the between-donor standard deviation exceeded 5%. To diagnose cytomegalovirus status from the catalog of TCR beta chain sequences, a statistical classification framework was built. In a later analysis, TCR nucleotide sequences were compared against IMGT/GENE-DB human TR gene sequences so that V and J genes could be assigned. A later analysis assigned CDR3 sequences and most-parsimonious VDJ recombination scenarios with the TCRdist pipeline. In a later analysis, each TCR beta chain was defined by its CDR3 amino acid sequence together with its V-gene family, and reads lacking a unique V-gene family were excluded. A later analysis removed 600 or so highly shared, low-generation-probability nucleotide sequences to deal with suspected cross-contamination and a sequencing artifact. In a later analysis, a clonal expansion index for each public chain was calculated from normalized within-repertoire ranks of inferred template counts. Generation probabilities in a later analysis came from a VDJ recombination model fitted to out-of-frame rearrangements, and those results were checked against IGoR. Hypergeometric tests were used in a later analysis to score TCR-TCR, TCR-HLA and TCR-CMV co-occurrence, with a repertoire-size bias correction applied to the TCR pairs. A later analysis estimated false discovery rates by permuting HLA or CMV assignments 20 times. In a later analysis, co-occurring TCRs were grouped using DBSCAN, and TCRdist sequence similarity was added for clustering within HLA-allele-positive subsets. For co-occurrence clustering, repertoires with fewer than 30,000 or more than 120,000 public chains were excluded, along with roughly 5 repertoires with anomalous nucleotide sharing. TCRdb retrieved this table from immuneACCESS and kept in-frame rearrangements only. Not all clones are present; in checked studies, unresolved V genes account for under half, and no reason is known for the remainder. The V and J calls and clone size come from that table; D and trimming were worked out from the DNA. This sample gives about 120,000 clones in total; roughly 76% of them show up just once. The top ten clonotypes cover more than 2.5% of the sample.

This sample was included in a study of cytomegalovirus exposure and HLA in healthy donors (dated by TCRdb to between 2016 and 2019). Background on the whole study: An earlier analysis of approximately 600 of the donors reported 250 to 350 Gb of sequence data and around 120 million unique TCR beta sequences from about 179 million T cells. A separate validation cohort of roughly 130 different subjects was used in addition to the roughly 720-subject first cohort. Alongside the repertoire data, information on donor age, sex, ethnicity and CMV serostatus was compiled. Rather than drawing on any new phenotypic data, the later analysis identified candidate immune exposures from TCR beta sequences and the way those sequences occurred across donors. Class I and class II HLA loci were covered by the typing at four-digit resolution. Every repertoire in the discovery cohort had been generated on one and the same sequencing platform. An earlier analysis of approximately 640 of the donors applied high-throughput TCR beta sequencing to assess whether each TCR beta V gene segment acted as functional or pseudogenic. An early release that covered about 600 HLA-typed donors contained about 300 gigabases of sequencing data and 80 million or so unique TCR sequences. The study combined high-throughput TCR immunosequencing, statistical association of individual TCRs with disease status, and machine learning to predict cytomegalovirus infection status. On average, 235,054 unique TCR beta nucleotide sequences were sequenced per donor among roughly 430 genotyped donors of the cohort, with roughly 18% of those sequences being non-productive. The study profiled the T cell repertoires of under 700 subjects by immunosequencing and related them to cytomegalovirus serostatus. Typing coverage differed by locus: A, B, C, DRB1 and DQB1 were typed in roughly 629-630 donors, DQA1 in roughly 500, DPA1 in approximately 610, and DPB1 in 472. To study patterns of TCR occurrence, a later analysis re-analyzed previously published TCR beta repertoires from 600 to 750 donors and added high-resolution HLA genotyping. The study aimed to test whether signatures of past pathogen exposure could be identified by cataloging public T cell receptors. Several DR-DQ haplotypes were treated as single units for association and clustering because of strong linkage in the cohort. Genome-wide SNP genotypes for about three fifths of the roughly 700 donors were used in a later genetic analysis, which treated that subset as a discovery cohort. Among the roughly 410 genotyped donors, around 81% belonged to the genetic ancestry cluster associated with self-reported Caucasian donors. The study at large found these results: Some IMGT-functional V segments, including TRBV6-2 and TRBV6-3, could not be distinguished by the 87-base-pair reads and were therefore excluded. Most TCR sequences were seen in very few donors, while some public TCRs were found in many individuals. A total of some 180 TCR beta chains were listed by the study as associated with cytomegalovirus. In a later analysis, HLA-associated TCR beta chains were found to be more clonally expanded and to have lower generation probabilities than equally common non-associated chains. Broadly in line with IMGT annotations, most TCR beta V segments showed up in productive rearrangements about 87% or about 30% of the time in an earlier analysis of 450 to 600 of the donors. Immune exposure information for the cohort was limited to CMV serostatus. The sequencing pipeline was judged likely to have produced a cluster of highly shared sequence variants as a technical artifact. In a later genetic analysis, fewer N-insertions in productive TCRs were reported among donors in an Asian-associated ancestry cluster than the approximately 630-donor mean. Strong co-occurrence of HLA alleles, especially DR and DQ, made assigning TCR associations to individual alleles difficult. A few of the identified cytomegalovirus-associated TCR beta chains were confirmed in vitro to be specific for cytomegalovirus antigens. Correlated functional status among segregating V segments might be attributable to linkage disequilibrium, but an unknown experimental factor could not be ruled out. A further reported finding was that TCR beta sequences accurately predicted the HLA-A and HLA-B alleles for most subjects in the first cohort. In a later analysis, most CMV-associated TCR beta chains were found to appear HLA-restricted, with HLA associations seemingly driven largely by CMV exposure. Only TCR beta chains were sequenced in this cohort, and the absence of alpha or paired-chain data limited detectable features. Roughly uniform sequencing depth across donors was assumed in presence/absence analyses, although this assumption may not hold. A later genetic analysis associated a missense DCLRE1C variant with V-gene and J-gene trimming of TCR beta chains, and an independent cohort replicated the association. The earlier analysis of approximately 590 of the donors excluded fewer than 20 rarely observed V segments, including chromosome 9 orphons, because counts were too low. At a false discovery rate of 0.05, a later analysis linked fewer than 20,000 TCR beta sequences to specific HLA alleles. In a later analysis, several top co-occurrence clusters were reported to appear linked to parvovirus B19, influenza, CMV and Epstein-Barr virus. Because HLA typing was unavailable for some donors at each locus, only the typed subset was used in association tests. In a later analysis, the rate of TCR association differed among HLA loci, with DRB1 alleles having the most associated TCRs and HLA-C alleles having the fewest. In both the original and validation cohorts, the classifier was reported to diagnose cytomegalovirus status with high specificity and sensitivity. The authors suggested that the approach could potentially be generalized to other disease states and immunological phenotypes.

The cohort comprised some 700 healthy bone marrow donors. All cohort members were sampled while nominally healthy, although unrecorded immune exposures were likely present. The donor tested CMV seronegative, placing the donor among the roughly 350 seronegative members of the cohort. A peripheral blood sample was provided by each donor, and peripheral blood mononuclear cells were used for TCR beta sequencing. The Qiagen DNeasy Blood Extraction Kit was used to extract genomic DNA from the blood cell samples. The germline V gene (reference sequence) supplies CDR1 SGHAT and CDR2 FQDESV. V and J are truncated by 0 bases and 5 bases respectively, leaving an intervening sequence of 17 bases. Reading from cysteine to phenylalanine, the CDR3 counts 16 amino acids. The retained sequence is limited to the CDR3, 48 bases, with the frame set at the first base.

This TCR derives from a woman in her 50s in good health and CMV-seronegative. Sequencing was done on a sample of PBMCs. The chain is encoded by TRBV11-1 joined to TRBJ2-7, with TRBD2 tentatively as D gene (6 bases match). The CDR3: CASSLAEGEGWDEQYF. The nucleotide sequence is TGTGCCAGCAGCTTAGCGGAGGGCGAGGGTTGGGACGAGCAGTACTTC.